This TCR beta chain appears in the sequencing data of a study of regulatory T cells in long-lasting Graves disease. Findings and limits, study-wide: The study found persistent patients shared more public clonotypes (roughly 2,800) than new patients (around 870).

A few counts support this clonotype. Its antigen is not identified. iRepertoire HTBI primers and Arm-PCR of CDR3 regions built TCR beta libraries. Authors' analysis steps: Identification yielded 60 or so TRBV and 13 to 15 TRBJ segments across samples. Each CDR3 protein gets one entry after TCRdb re-called the multiplex PCR reads with MiXCR. TCRdb's processing, not the authors' own work, is the source of the V and J calls. The sample contains 500,000 or so distinct CDR3 sequences, roughly 15% of which appear only once. Stated time point: newly diagnosed GD, antithyroid drugs for less than 3 months. With RNA extracted from PBMCs as input, the TCR library was made. The length of the CDR3 is 17 residues. V lost 7 bases and J 2 bases, leaving 18 bases between the germline ends. Germline V gene sequence: CDR1 MDHEN, CDR2 SYDVKM. These sequences were also reported in another study, on T cells in Graves' hyperthyroidism and ophthalmopathy.

The TCR sequence derives from a man between 35 and 55 years old with Graves disease. Sequenced here: peripheral blood mononuclear cells (PBMCs), sampled at new diagnosis, from a patient treated with antithyroid drugs. The chain combines TRBV28 with TRBJ2-6; D unclear. The CDR3 protein is CASIGSTSSTGANVLTF. CDR3 sequence (DNA): TGTGCCAGCATCGGTTCGACCTCCAGCACTGGGGCCAACGTCCTGACTTTC.